The clone carrying this T cell receptor beta chain was counted a few times. Antigen unknown. This CDR3 spans 12 amino acids. V lost 10 bases and J lost 6, with 10 bases in between. Germline loops: CDR1 SEHNR, CDR2 FQNEAQ (reference sequence). This specimen belongs to a study of blood T cells in healthy people across ages. Sample-barcoded 5' priming and a J-beta primer mix drove a second PCR of roughly 7 to 11 cycles. Via MiXCR, TCRdb re-called the 5' RACE reads, giving one row per CDR3 protein. The sample has fewer than 1,200,000 distinct CDR3 sequences, approximately 25% seen once. Study results and caveats: Investigators treated diversity estimates from one million T cells as underestimates.

This sample also belongs to another study, concerning T cells of mothers and their children. Per that paper: Per mother, over 9.5 million TCR beta CDR3 reads were obtained; per child, about 3.3 million. Across the analysis, no persistent microchimeric T cell clones were detected.

The chain couples TRBV7-9 to TRBJ1-6; D is undetermined. The specimen was blood. The TCR comes from a girl aged 2 to 9 in good health. The CDR3: CAIRMGNSPLHF. CDR3 DNA sequence: TGTGCCATCCGCATGGGTAATTCACCCCTCCACTTT.